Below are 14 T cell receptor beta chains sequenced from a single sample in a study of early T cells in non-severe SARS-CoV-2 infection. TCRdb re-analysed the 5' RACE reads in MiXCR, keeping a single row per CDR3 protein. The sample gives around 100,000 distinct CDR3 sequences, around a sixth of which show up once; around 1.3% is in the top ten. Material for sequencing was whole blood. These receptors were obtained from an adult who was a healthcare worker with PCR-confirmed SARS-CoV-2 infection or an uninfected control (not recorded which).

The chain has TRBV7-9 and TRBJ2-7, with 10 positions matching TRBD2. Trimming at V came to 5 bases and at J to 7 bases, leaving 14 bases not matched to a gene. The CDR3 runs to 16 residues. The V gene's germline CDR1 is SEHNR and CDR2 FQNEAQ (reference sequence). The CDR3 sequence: CASSQRTPRSGGEQYF. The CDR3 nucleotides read TGTGCCAGCAGCCAACGGACACCTCGTAGCGGGGGGGAGCAGTACTTC.

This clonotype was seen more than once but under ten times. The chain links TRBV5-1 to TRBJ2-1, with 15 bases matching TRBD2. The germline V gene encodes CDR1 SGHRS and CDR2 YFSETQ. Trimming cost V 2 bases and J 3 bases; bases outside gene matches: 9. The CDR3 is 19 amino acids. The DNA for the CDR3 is TGCGCCAGCAGCTTCGCCGGGACTAGCGGGAGGAGGATCTACAATGAGCAGTTCTTC. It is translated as CASSFAGTSGRRIYNEQFF.

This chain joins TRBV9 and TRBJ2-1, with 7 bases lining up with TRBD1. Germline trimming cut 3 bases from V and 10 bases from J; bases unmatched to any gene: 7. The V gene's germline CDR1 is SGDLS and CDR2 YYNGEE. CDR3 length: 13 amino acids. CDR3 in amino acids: CASSGWRGGEQFF. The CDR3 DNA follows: TGTGCCAGCAGCGGGTGGAGAGGGGGCGAGCAGTTCTTC.

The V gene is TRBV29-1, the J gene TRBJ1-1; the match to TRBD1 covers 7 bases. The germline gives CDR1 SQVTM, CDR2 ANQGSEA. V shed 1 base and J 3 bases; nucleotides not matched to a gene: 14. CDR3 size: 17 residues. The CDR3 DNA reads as TGCAGCGTTGAAGGAGTCACAGGGGATAAGAGGCACACTGAAGCTTTCTTT. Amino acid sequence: CSVEGVTGDKRHTEAFF.

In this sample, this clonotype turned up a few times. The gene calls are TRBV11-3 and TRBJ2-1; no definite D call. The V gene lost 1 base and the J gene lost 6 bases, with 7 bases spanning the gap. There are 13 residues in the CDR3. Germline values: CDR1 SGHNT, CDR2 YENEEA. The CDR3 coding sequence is TGTGCCAGCAGCTTAGGCTTTGCCAATGAGCAGTTCTTC. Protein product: CASSLGFANEQFF.

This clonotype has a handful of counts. This CDR3 is CASSFTGQHEKLFF. Here the CDR3 DNA reads TGTGCCAGCAGCTTTACGGGACAGCATGAAAAACTGTTTTTT. The chain couples TRBV7-2 to TRBJ1-4; 7 bases line up with TRBD1. Germline-derived CDR1 and CDR2 are SGHTA and FQGNSA. V was clipped by 3 bases and J by 6 bases; unmatched bases: 4. This CDR3 region has 14 residues. The variable domain in full, completed from reference TRBV7-2 and TRBJ1-4, reads GAGVSQSPSNKVTEKGKDVELRCDPISGHTALYWYRQSLGQGLEFLIYFQGNSAPDKSGLPSDRFSAERTGGSVSTLTIQRTQQEDSAVYLCASSFTGQHEKLFFGSGTQLSVL.

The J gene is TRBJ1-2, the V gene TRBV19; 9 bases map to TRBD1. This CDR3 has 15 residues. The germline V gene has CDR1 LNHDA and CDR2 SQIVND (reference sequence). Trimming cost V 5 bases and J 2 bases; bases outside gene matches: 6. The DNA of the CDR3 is TGTGCCAGTAGTCCCGGGACAGGGTTAAACTATGGCTACACCTTC. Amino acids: CASSPGTGLNYGYTF. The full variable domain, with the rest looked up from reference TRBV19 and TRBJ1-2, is DGGITQSPKYLFRKEGQNVTLSCEQNLNHDAMYWYRQDPGQGLRLIYYSQIVNDFQKGDIAEGYSVSREKKESFPLTVTSAQKNPTAFYLCASSPGTGLNYGYTFGSGTRLTVV.

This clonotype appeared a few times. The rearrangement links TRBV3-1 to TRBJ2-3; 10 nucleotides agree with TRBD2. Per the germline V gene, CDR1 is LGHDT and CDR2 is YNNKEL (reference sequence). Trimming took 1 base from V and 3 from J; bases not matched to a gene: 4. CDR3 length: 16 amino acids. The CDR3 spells CASSQGRSGRTDTQYF. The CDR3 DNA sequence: TGTGCCAGCAGCCAAGGTCGTAGCGGGAGGACAGATACGCAGTATTTT.

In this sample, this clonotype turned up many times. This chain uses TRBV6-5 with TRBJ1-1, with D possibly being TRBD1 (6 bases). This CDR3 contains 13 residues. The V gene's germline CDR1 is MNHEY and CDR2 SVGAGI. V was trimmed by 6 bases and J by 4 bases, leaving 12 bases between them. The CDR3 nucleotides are TGTGCCAGCAGACAACAGGGTATCACTGAAGCTTTCTTT. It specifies CASRQQGITEAFF.

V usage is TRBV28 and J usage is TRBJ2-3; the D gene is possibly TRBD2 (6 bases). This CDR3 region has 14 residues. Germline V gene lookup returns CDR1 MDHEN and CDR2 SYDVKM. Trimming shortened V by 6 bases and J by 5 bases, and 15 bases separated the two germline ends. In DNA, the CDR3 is TGTGCCAGCAGCTTCACTGGGGGGAGAGATACGCAGTATTTT. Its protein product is CASSFTGGRDTQYF. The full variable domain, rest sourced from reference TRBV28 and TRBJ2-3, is DVKVTQSSRYLVKRTGEKVFLECVQDMDHENMFWYRQDPGLGLRLIYFSYDVKMKEKGDIPEGYSVSREKKERFSLILESASTNQTSMYLCASSFTGGRDTQYFGPGTRLTVL.

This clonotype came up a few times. CDR3 sequence: CASTTGQFNEQYF. The CDR3 DNA is TGTGCCAGCACTACAGGCCAGTTCAACGAGCAGTACTTC. V gene TRBV27 combines with J gene TRBJ2-7; D possibly corresponds to TRBD1 (5 bases). V was shortened by 7 bases and J by 5 bases, with 15 bases between the two germline ends. The CDR3 is 13 amino acids. Looked up from germline, CDR1 is MNHEY and CDR2 is SMNVEV (reference sequence).

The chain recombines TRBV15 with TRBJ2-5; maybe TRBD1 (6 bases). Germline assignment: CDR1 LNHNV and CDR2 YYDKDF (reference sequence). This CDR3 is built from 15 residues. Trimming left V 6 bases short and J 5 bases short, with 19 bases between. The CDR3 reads CATRSARGSGETQYF. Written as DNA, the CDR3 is TGTGCCACCAGGAGTGCCAGGGGCTCCGGGGAGACCCAGTACTTC. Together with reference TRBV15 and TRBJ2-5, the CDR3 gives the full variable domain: DAMVIQNPRYQVTQFGKPVTLSCSQTLNHNVMYWYQQKSSQAPKLLFHYYDKDFNNEADTPDNFQSRRPNTSFCFLDIRSPGLGDTAMYLCATRSARGSGETQYFGPGTRLLVL.

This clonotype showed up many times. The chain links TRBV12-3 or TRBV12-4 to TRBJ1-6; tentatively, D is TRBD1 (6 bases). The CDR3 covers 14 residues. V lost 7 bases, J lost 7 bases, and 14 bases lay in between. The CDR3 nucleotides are TGTGCCAGCAACAGACAGGACCAAAATTCACCCCTCCACTTT. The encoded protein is CASNRQDQNSPLHF.

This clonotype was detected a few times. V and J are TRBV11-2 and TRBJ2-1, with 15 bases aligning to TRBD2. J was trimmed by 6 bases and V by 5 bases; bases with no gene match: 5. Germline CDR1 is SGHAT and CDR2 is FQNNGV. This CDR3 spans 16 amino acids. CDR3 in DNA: TGTGCCAGCAGCGCGCGGACTAGCGGGAGGGTCAATGAGCAGTTCTTC. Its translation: CASSARTSGRVNEQFF.